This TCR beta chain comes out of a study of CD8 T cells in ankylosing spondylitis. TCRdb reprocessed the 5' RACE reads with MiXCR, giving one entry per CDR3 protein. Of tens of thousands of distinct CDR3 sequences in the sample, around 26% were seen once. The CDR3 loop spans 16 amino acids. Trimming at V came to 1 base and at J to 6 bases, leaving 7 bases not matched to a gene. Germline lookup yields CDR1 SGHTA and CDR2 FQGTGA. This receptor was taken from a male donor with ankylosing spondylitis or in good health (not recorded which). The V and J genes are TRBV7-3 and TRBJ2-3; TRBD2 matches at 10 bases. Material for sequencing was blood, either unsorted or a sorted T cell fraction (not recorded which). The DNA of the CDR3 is TGTGCCAGCAGCTTAAGGGCTAGCGGGAGATTCGATACGCAGTATTTT. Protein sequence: CASSLRASGRFDTQYF.